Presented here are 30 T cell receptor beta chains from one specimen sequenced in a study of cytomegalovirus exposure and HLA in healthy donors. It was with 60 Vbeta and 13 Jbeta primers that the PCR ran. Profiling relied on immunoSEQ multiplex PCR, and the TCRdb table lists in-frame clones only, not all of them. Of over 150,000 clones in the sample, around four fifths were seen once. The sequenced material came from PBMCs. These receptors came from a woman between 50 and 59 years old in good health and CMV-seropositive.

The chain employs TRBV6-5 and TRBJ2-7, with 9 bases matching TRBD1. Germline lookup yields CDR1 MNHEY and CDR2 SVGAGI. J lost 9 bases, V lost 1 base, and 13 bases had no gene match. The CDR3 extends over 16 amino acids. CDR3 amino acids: CASSYFRTGTGPGQYF. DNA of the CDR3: TGTGCCAGCAGTTACTTTAGAACCGGGACAGGGCCCGGGCAGTACTTC.

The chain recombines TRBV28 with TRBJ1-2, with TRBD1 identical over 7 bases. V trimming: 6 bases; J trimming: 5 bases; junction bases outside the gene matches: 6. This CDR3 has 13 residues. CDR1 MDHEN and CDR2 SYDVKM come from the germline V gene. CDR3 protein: CASSPGTEYGYTF. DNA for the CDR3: TGTGCCAGCAGCCCGGGGACAGAATATGGCTACACCTTC.

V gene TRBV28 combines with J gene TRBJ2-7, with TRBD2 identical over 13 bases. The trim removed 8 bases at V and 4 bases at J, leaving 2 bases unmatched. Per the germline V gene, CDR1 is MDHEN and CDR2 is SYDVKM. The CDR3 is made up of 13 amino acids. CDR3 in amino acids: CASGTSGKYEQYF. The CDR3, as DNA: TGTGCCAGCGGGACTAGCGGGAAATACGAGCAGTACTTC.

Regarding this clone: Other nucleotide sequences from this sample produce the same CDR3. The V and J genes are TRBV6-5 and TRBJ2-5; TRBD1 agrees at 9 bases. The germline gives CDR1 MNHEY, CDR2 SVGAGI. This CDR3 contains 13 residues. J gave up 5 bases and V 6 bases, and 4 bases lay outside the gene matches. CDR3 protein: CASRGTGRETQYF. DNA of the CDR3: TGTGCCAGCAGGGGGACAGGGAGGGAGACCCAGTACTTC.

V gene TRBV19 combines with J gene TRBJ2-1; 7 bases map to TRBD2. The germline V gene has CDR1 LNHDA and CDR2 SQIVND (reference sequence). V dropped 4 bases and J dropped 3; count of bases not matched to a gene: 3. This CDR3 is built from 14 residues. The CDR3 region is CASSTGGGYNEQFF. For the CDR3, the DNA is TGTGCCAGTAGTACGGGGGGAGGCTACAATGAGCAGTTCTTC.

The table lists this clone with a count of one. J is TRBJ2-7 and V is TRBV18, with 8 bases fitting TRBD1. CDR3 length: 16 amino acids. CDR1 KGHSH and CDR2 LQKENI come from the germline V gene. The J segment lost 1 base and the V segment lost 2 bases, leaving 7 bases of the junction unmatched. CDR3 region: CASSPALTGESYEQYF. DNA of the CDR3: TGTGCCAGCTCACCAGCTTTGACAGGGGAGTCCTACGAGCAGTACTTC.

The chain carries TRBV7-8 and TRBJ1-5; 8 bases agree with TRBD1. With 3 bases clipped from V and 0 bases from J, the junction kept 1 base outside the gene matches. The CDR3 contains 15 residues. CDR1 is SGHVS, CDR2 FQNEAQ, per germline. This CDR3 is CASSFQGASNQPQHF. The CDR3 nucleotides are TGTGCCAGCAGCTTCCAGGGGGCTAGCAATCAGCCCCAGCATTTT.

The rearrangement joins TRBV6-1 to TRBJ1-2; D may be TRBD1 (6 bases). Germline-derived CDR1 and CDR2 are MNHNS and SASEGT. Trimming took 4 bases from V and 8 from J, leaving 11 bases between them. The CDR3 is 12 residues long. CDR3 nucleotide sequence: TGTGCCAGCAGTGTCAGGGGTAGCGGCTACACCTTC. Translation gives CASSVRGSGYTF.

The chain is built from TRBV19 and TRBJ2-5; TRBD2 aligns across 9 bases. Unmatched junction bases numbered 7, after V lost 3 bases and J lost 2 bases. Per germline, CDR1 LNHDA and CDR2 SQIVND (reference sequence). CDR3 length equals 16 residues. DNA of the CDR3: TGTGCCAGTAGTATTACGGCGGGAGGGGTTCAAGAGACCCAGTACTTC. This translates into CASSITAGGVQETQYF. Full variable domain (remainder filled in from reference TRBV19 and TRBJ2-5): DGGITQSPKYLFRKEGQNVTLSCEQNLNHDAMYWYRQDPGQGLRLIYYSQIVNDFQKGDIAEGYSVSREKKESFPLTVTSAQKNPTAFYLCASSITAGGVQETQYFGPGTRLLVL.

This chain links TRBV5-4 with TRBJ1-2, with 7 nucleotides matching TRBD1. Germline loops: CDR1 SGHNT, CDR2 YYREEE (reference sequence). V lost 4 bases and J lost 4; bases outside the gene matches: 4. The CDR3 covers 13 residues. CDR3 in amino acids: CASSLQGSYGYTF. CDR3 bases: TGTGCCAGCAGCCTACAGGGGAGCTATGGCTACACCTTC.

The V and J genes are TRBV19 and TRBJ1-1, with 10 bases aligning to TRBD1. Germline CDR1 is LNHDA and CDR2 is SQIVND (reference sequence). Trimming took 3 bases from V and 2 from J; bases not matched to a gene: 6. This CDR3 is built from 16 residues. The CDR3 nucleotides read TGTGCCAGTAGTATCGGGACAGGGGATTTTAACACTGAAGCTTTCTTT. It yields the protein CASSIGTGDFNTEAFF.

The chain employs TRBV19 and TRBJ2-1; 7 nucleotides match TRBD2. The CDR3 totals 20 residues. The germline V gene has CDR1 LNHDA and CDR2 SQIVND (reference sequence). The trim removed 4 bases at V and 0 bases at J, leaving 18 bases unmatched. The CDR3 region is CASSTRDSRGRTSSYNEQFF. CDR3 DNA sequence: TGTGCCAGTAGTACCCGGGATTCGCGGGGGAGGACCAGCTCCTACAATGAGCAGTTCTTC.

The CDR3 sequence: CASSLDRGYTEAFF. CDR3 sequence (DNA): TGTGCCAGCAGTTTAGACAGGGGATACACTGAAGCTTTCTTT. This chain joins TRBV28 and TRBJ1-1, with 8 bases matching TRBD1. This CDR3 comprises 14 residues. J lost 3 bases, V lost 2 bases, and 2 bases had no gene match. From germline, CDR1 is MDHEN and CDR2 SYDVKM.

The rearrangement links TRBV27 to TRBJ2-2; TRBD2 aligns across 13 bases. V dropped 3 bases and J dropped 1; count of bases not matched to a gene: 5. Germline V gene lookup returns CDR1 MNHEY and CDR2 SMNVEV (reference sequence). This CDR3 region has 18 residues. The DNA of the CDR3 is TGTGCCAGCAGTTTTACACTAGCGGGGGGGCAGAACACCGGGGAGCTGTTTTTT. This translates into CASSFTLAGGQNTGELFF.

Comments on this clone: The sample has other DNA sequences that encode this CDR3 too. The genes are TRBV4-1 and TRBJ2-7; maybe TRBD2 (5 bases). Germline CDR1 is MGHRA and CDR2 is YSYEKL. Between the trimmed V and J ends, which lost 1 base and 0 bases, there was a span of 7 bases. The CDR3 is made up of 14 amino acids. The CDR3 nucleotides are TGCGCCAGCAGCCAAGTACGGGGCTCCTACGAGCAGTACTTC. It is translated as CASSQVRGSYEQYF.

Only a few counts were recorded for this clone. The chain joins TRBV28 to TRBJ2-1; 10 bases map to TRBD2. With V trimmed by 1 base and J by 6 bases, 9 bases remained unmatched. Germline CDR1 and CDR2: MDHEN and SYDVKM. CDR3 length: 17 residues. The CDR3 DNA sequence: TGTGCCAGCAGTTTATATGGGGTAGTAGCGGGAGGCAATGAGCAGTTCTTC. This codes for CASSLYGVVAGGNEQFF.

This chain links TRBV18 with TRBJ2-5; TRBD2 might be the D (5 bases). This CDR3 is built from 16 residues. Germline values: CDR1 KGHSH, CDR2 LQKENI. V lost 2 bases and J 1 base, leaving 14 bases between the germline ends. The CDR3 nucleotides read TGTGCCAGCTCACCAACAATAGCGCACCTCCAAGAGACCCAGTACTTC. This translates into CASSPTIAHLQETQYF.

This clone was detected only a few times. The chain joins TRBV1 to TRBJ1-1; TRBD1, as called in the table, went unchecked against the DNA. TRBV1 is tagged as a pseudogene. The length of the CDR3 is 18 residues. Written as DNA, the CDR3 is TGCACCAGCAGCCAAGAAGGTGGGGGGGGGACAGGGGGCACTGAAGCTTTCTTT. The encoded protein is CTSSQEGGGGTGGTEAFF.

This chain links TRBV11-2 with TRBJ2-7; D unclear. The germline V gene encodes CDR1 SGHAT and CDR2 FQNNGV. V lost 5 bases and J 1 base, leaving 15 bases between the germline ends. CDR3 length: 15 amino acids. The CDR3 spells CASSQFSPGSYEQYF. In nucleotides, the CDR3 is TGTGCCAGCAGCCAATTCTCCCCAGGATCCTACGAGCAGTACTTC.

CDR3 DNA sequence: TGTGCCGCCAGCAGGGCAAAAGCGCAGTCACCCCTCCACTTT. Translating it yields CAASRAKAQSPLHF. This chain connects TRBV6-5 to TRBJ1-6; tentative D call: TRBD1 (5 bases). Germline values: CDR1 MNHEY, CDR2 SVGAGI. The CDR3 spans 14 residues. Trimming took 11 bases from V and 10 from J, leaving 21 bases between them.

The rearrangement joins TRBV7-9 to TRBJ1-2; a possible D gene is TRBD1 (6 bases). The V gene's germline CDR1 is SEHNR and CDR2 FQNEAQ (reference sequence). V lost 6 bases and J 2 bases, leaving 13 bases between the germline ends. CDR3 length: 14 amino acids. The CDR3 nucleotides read TGTGCCAGCAGTCTTACCCAGGGGAACTATGGCTACACCTTC. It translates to CASSLTQGNYGYTF.

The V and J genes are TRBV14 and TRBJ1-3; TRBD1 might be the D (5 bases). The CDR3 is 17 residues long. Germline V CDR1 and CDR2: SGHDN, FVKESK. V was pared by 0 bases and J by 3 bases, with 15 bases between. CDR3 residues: CASSQDTMGRDGNTIYF. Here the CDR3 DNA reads TGTGCCAGCAGCCAAGATACGATGGGCAGGGATGGAAACACCATATATTTT.

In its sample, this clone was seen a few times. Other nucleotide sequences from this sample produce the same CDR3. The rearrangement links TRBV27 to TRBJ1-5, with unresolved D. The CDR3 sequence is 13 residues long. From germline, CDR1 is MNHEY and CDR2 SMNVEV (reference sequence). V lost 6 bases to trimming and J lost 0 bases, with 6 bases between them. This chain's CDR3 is CASSRDSNQPQHF. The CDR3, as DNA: TGTGCCAGCAGCCGGGATAGCAATCAGCCCCAGCATTTT.

The CDR3 DNA sequence: TGTGCCAGCAGCTCCCCACCGGGACTAGCGGCGTACGAGCAGTACTTC. Protein sequence: CASSSPPGLAAYEQYF. The chain combines TRBV11-2 with TRBJ2-7; TRBD2 aligns across 11 bases. Per germline, CDR1 SGHAT and CDR2 FQNNGV. V trimming: 4 bases; J trimming: 4 bases; junction bases outside the gene matches: 9. The CDR3 sequence is 16 residues long.

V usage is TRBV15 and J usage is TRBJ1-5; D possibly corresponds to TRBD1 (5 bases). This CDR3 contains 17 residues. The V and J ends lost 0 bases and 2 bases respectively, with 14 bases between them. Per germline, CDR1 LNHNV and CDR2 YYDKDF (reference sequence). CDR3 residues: CATSREFYGGGNQPQHF. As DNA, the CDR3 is TGTGCCACCAGCAGAGAGTTCTACGGGGGGGGCAATCAGCCCCAGCATTTT. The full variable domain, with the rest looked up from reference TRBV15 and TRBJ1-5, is DAMVIQNPRYQVTQFGKPVTLSCSQTLNHNVMYWYQQKSSQAPKLLFHYYDKDFNNEADTPDNFQSRRPNTSFCFLDIRSPGLGDTAMYLCATSREFYGGGNQPQHFGDGTRLSIL.

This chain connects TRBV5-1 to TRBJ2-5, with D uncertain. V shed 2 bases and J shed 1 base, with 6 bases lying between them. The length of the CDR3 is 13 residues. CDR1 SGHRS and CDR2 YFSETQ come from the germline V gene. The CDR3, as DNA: TGCGCCAGCAGCTTTGGAGTCCAAGAGACCCAGTACTTC. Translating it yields CASSFGVQETQYF.

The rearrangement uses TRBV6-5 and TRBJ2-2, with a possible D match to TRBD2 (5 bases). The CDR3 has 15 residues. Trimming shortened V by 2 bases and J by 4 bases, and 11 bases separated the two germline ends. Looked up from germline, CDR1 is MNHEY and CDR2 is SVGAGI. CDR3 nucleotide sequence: TGTGCCAGCAGTTACCTTGACGGGGTCACCGGGGAGCTGTTTTTT. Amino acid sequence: CASSYLDGVTGELFF.

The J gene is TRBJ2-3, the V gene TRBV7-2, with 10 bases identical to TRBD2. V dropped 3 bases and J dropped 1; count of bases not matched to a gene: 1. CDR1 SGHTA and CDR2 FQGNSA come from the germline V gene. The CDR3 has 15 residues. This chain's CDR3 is CASSFSGRRTDTQYF. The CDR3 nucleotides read TGTGCCAGCAGCTTTAGCGGGAGGCGCACAGATACGCAGTATTTT.

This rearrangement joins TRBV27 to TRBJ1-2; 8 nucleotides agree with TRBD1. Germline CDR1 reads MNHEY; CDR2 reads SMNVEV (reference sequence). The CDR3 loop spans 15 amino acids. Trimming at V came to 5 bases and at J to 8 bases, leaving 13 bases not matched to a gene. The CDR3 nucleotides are TGTGCCAGCAGTGCCAGGGGGCAGAAGTTTATGGGCTACACCTTC. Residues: CASSARGQKFMGYTF.

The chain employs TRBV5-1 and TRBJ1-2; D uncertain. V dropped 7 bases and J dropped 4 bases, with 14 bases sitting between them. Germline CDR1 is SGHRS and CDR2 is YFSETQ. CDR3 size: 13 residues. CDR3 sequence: CASRDPGFYGYTF. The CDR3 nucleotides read TGCGCCAGCCGCGATCCGGGATTCTATGGCTACACCTTC.